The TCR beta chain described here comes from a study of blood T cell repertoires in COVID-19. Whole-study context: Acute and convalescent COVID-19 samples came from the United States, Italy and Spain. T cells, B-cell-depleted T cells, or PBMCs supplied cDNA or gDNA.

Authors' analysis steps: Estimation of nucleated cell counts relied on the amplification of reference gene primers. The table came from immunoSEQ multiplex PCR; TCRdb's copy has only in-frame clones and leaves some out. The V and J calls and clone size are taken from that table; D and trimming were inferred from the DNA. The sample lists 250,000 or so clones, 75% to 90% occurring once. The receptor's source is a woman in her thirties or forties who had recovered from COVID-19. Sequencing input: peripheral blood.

The CDR3 DNA sequence: TGTGCTAGTGGTTTGCCGTTCAGGGGAGCTTTCTTT. Protein sequence: CASGLPFRGAFF. The chain joins TRBV12-5 to TRBJ1-1; tentatively, D is TRBD1 (6 bases). This CDR3 is 12 amino acids long. Trimming removed 2 bases at V and 10 bases at J, with 11 bases between. Germline CDR1 LGHNT, CDR2 FRNRAP.